The clone carrying this T cell receptor beta chain was seen only a few times. This sample is drawn from a study of blood T cells in healthy people across ages. The use of a sample-barcoded 5' primer and a J-beta primer mix characterized a second PCR of about 7 to 12 cycles. TCRdb processed the 5' RACE reads anew with MiXCR; each CDR3 protein has one entry. The sample yields around 520,000 distinct CDR3 sequences, around 27% seen once. Separately, the same data were catalogued under a study of T cells of mothers and their children. From that report: Amplification in the second PCR used the M1S primer, which added sample barcodes and 2-4 random nucleotides.

This receptor was identified in a boy younger than 10 in good health. The sample comprised blood.

CDR3 in amino acids: CASSPYRGIAEAFF. The CDR3 coding sequence is TGCGCCAGCAGCCCGTACAGGGGGATCGCTGAAGCTTTCTTT. V is TRBV4-3 and J is TRBJ1-1; the match to TRBD1 covers 8 bases. Per germline, CDR1 LGHNA and CDR2 YSLEER. V was clipped by 4 bases and J by 6 bases; unmatched bases: 7. This CDR3 spans 14 amino acids.